This TCR beta chain comes out of a study of cytotoxic CD8 clonotypes in ibrutinib-treated CLL. Across the whole study: Patient counts were around 11 relapsed/refractory, roughly 16 treatment-naive and some 17 IGHV unmutated. Study-wide findings and caveats: Clonality was elevated at ibrutinib response and had returned toward baseline at progression.

Deep sequencing aimed at 1 in 200,000 to 1 in 1 million T cells' resolution. Profiling relied on immunoSEQ multiplex PCR, and the TCRdb table lists in-frame clones only, not all of them. This table has roughly 29,000 clones, around 76% appearing once. In its sample, this clone was seen a few times. The antigen is unknown. V was shortened by 9 bases and J by 2 bases, with 19 bases between the two germline ends. CDR1 is SNHLY and CDR2 is FYNNEI in the germline V gene. The CDR3 totals 15 residues. The chain combines TRBV2 with TRBJ2-5; D possibly matches TRBD1 or TRBD2 (5 bases each). The sequences come from PBMCs, collected after 36 months of ibrutinib treatment. This clonotype was sampled from a human donor with chronic lymphocytic leukemia. This CDR3 reads CASYLTGTAQETQYF. The CDR3 bases are TGTGCCAGTTACTTGACGGGGACCGCTCAAGAGACCCAGTACTTC.